This TCR beta chain came from a study of synovial regulatory T cells in juvenile arthritis. Study-level information: About 6 patients were on methotrexate and three were untreated. Whole-study findings and limits: Across patients, iaTreg TCR repertoires were mostly private, partly shared with synovial Teff and blood CPL.

TCRdb keeps only in-frame clones here, not all; method: immunoSEQ multiplex PCR. This table lists around 10,000 clones. Germline CDR1 is MNHEY and CDR2 is SVGAGI. CDR3 length: 15 amino acids. The DNA is unrecorded. Median disease duration was approximately 7 years, range 0.2-19.1. Comments on this clone: Antigen unknown.

The rearrangement uses TRBV6-5 and TRBJ2-3. This sequence was found in a donor aged 2-35 years with juvenile idiopathic arthritis. The material sequenced was Treg cells from blood. As to subset: remaining (HLA-DR-negative) circulating blood Treg cells. The CDR3 spells CASGPRLPRGDTQYF.